The clone carrying this T cell receptor (beta chain) has just a few counts. Its specificity is not known. Profiling relied on immunoSEQ multiplex PCR, and the TCRdb table lists in-frame clones only, not all of them. Among 44,000 or so clones listed, 83% were seen once. The V and J ends lost 6 bases and 1 base respectively, with 9 bases between them. CDR1 is MDHEN and CDR2 is SYDVKM in the germline V gene. The CDR3 totals 13 residues. The sample comes from a study of early stage breast cancer tumors. Notes on the study in general: Commonly generated sequences made up most enriched TCRB sequences shared between patients.

This receptor was identified in a person aged 50-59 years with breast cancer. The sequencing sample was made of blood. This chain links TRBV28 with TRBJ1-1; weak D call: TRBD1 (5 bases). In DNA form, the CDR3 reads TGTGCCAGCAGCCGGGGCAGGAACACTGAAGCTTTCTTT. Translating it yields CASSRGRNTEAFF.